Each of the 17 T cell receptor beta chains below was sequenced from the same sample in a study of shared clonotypes between healthy human individuals (TCRdb year 2020). Libraries were made using the immunoSEQ multiplex PCR assay. Here the immuneACCESS table is served through TCRdb, limited to in-frame sequences with V and J called. Missing clones are a known gap in these copies; in checked studies unresolved V genes cover under half, and the rest lacks a known reason. The sample yields about 2.4 million clones; roughly 92% were counted once. The ten largest clones add up to 0.13% to 0.15% of the sample. Sequenced sample: naive CD4+ T cells sorted from blood. Read against the paper, the sample's cell subset or site label means: CD45RA+ positively selected. These receptors came from a man aged 18-30 years in good health.

This clone has just one count. The V call is TRBV6-6, the J call TRBJ1-1; unclear D gene. Trimming stripped 3 bases from V and 0 bases from J, with 8 bases between. CDR1 MNHNY and CDR2 SVGAGI come from the germline V gene (reference sequence). The CDR3 totals 14 residues. In DNA form, the CDR3 reads TGTGCCAGCAGTTATACTGAAATGAACACTGAAGCTTTCTTT. Translating gives CASSYTEMNTEAFF.

The V call is TRBV28, the J call TRBJ2-7; TRBD1 matches 7 bases. From germline, CDR1 is MDHEN and CDR2 SYDVKM. This CDR3 spans 12 amino acids. Trimming cost V 11 bases and J 5 bases; bases outside gene matches: 9. Here the CDR3 reads CASRGQNHEQYF. The CDR3 nucleotides read TGTGCCTCGAGGGGACAGAATCACGAGCAGTACTTC.

The chain joins TRBV19 to TRBJ2-2; the match to TRBD1 covers 7 bases. Per germline, CDR1 LNHDA and CDR2 SQIVND (reference sequence). The CDR3 spans 16 residues. J was trimmed by 6 bases and V by 5 bases; bases with no gene match: 12. The CDR3 DNA is TGTGCCAGTAGTGCAGGGGCAGGGGGACCCCCCGGGGAGCTGTTTTTT. It encodes CASSAGAGGPPGELFF. The full variable domain, with the rest looked up from reference TRBV19 and TRBJ2-2, is DGGITQSPKYLFRKEGQNVTLSCEQNLNHDAMYWYRQDPGQGLRLIYYSQIVNDFQKGDIAEGYSVSREKKESFPLTVTSAQKNPTAFYLCASSAGAGGPPGELFFGEGSRLTVL.

The chain uses TRBV15 and TRBJ2-1; 7 bases are shared with TRBD2. V lost 5 bases to trimming and J lost 9 bases; unmatched junction nucleotides: 16. The CDR3 is made up of 16 amino acids. The germline gives CDR1 LNHNV, CDR2 YYDKDF (reference sequence). CDR3 in amino acids: CATSSLGAGVAREQFF. The CDR3 DNA reads as TGTGCCACCAGCTCCCTCGGGGCGGGAGTAGCACGTGAGCAGTTCTTC.

The V gene is TRBV21-1, the J gene TRBJ1-5; TRBD1 is the table's D call, not checked against the DNA. TRBV21-1 is described as a pseudogene. The CDR3 covers 15 residues. The CDR3 is CASSKFQQGAVPQHF. The DNA for the CDR3 is TGTGCCAGCAGCAAATTCCAACAGGGTGCGGTGCCCCAGCATTTT.

V usage is TRBV25-1 and J usage is TRBJ1-1, with D perhaps TRBD1 (5 bases). Germline V lookup: CDR1 MGHDK, CDR2 SYGVNS. The V end was cut by 4 bases, the J end by 0 bases, with 12 bases between. The CDR3 covers 15 residues. CDR3 loop: CASSGRARLNTEAFF. Written as DNA, the CDR3 is TGTGCCAGCAGTGGCAGGGCGCGGCTGAACACTGAAGCTTTCTTT.

The chain combines TRBV5-4 with TRBJ1-2, with D unclear. CDR1 and CDR2 (germline): SGHNT, YYREEE (reference sequence). The CDR3 is 13 amino acids. V was clipped by 5 bases and J by 2 bases, with 10 bases between them. The CDR3 sequence: CASSMPGNYGYTF. The CDR3 bases are TGTGCCAGCAGTATGCCGGGAAACTATGGCTACACCTTC.

The chain uses TRBV6-1 and TRBJ1-5; D is unresolved. The CDR3 consists of 16 residues. The germline V gene encodes CDR1 MNHNS and CDR2 SASEGT. Trimming left V 0 bases short and J 4 bases short, with 13 bases between. CDR3 protein: CASSEAPGTVNQPQHF. CDR3 nucleotide sequence: TGTGCCAGCAGTGAAGCCCCCGGTACGGTAAATCAGCCCCAGCATTTT.

V usage is TRBV5-1 and J usage is TRBJ2-5, with unresolved D. Germline loops: CDR1 SGHRS, CDR2 YFSETQ. CDR3 length: 12 amino acids. The V end was cut by 5 bases, the J end by 2 bases, with 7 bases between. CDR3 amino acids: CASSNTQETQYF. The CDR3 bases are TGCGCCAGCAGTAACACACAAGAGACCCAGTACTTC.

This chain links TRBV25-1 with TRBJ2-2; 7 bases match TRBD1. After removal of 0 bases from V and 7 bases from J, the junction contained 2 bases not matched to a gene. This CDR3 has 14 residues. CDR1 MGHDK and CDR2 SYGVNS come from the germline V gene. The CDR3 sequence: CASSEYRQGGELFF. DNA of the CDR3: TGTGCCAGCAGTGAATACCGACAGGGCGGGGAGCTGTTTTTT.

The chain combines TRBV5-1 with TRBJ2-1; weak D call: TRBD2 (5 bases). This CDR3 has 16 residues. Trimming left V 4 bases short and J 1 base short, with 15 bases between. Per the germline V gene, CDR1 is SGHRS and CDR2 is YFSETQ. CDR3 amino acids: CASSLTVSGSYNEQFF. The CDR3 DNA sequence: TGCGCCAGCAGCCTGACGGTCTCGGGATCCTACAATGAGCAGTTCTTC.

The rearrangement uses TRBV10-2 and TRBJ2-7, with D perhaps matching TRBD1 (5 bases). Per germline, CDR1 WSHSY and CDR2 SAAADI. The CDR3 has 20 amino acids. V was clipped by 4 bases and J by 0 bases, with 28 bases between them. The CDR3: CASSGTQAFGLGLTSYEQYF. In nucleotides, the CDR3 is TGCGCCAGCAGTGGTACCCAGGCGTTCGGCCTGGGGCTGACCTCCTACGAGCAGTACTTC.

In its sample, this clone was seen once. The chain combines TRBV6-1 with TRBJ2-1, with 8 bases fitting TRBD2. V was pared by 8 bases and J by 1 base, with 7 bases of the junction left unmatched. Germline V gives CDR1 MNHNS, CDR2 SASEGT. The CDR3 has 15 amino acids. CDR3 residues: CASSREGLSYNEQFF. The CDR3 coding sequence is TGTGCCAGCTCCCGGGAGGGCCTTTCCTACAATGAGCAGTTCTTC.

This clone turned up a few times. This chain joins TRBV19 and TRBJ1-4; the D gene is possibly TRBD1 (5 bases). This CDR3 spans 13 amino acids. Germline lookup yields CDR1 LNHDA and CDR2 SQIVND (reference sequence). The V and J ends lost 5 bases and 4 bases respectively, with 8 bases between them. CDR3 nucleotides: TGTGCCAGTAGTGTCCAGGGTAATGAAAAACTGTTTTTT. It codes for CASSVQGNEKLFF.

The CDR3: CASSVQSGSYEQYF. CDR3 bases: TGTGCCAGCAGCGTCCAGTCGGGCTCCTACGAGCAGTACTTC. This chain connects TRBV9 to TRBJ2-7, with D uncertain. The V gene lost 2 bases and the J gene lost 0 bases, with 9 bases spanning the gap. The CDR3 consists of 14 residues. Germline V CDR1 and CDR2: SGDLS, YYNGEE. The full variable domain, its missing parts supplied by reference TRBV9 and TRBJ2-7, is DSGVTQTPKHLITATGQRVTLRCSPRSGDLSVYWYQQSLDQGLQFLIQYYNGEERAKGNILERFSAQQFPDLHSELNLSSLELGDSALYFCASSVQSGSYEQYFGPGTRLTVT.

V usage is TRBV5-4 and J usage is TRBJ2-5, with 7 nucleotides matching TRBD1. The CDR3 runs to 14 residues. Germline CDR1 and CDR2: SGHNT and YYREEE (reference sequence). V shed 1 base and J 5 bases; nucleotides not matched to a gene: 5. This CDR3 is CASSLNRGRETQYF. CDR3 DNA: TGTGCCAGCAGCTTGAACAGGGGTAGGGAGACCCAGTACTTC.

The chain recombines TRBV29-1 with TRBJ2-3; 9 nucleotides line up with TRBD2. V lost 5 bases, J lost 1 base, and 1 base stayed unmatched. CDR1 is SQVTM, CDR2 ANQGSEA, per germline. This CDR3 region has 13 residues. CDR3 amino acids: CSVQRGGTDTQYF. DNA of the CDR3: TGCAGCGTTCAGCGGGGGGGCACAGATACGCAGTATTTT.